The following is a T cell receptor beta chain sequence with its context. Its specific antigen is unknown. Base qualities are not recorded, but no much larger clone differs from it by a single base. This specimen comes from a study of cytomegalovirus exposure and HLA in healthy donors (dated by TCRdb to about 2017). As for the study more broadly: In an earlier analysis of 450 to 750 of the donors, approximately 260 Gb of sequence data and approximately 100 million unique TCR beta sequences from roughly 190 million T cells were reported. High-throughput TCR immunosequencing, statistical association of individual TCRs with disease status, and machine learning were combined to predict cytomegalovirus infection status. HLA typing covered class I and class II loci at four-digit resolution. The number of typed donors differed by locus: about 620-640 for A, B, C, DRB1 and DQB1; about 520 for DQA1; over 600 for DPA1; and some 470 for DPB1. In an earlier analysis of 587 of the donors, high-throughput TCR beta sequencing was used to judge whether each TCR beta V gene segment behaved as functional or pseudogenic. To study patterns of TCR occurrence, a later analysis re-analyzed previously published TCR beta repertoires from around 660 donors and added high-resolution HLA genotyping. In a later genetic analysis, genome-wide SNP genotypes for about 65% of the 666 donors were used, and that subset was treated as a discovery cohort. Every discovery cohort repertoire had been produced on one sequencing platform. Besides the first cohort of hundreds of subjects, a separate validation cohort made up of roughly 130 different subjects was used. On average, around 230,000 unique TCR beta nucleotide sequences were sequenced per donor among several hundred genotyped donors of the cohort, with around 19% of those sequences being non-productive. The study was designed to test whether signatures of past pathogen exposure could be identified by cataloging public T cell receptors. The study used immunosequencing to profile the T cell repertoires of hundreds of subjects and linked those repertoires to cytomegalovirus serostatus. A few DR-DQ haplotypes were treated as single units for association and clustering because of strong linkage in the cohort. Of the roughly 400 genotyped donors, approximately 82% fell in the genetic ancestry cluster associated with self-reported Caucasian donors. Rather than using new phenotypic data, the later analysis identified candidate immune exposures from TCR beta sequences and from how often those sequences occurred across donors. About 280 gigabases of sequencing data and around 88 million unique TCR sequences made up an early release that covered about 640 HLA-typed donors. Donor age, sex, ethnicity and CMV serostatus were compiled together with the repertoire data.

The research as a whole found: Roughly uniform sequencing depth across donors was assumed in presence/absence analyses, although this assumption may not hold. The only immune exposure information available for the cohort was CMV serostatus. In a later genetic analysis, a missense DCLRE1C variant was associated with V-gene and J-gene trimming of TCR beta chains, and the association was replicated in an independent cohort. A group of highly shared sequence variants was considered likely to be a technical artifact of the sequencing pipeline. Some IMGT-functional V segments, including TRBV6-2 and TRBV6-3, could not be told apart with the 87-base-pair reads, so those segments were excluded. At a false discovery rate of 0.05, a later analysis linked some 18,000 TCR beta sequences to specific HLA alleles. Only TCR beta chains were sequenced in this cohort, and the absence of alpha or paired-chain data limited detectable features. Because HLA typing was unavailable for some donors at each locus, only the typed subset was used in association tests. The authors suggested that the approach could potentially be extended to other disease states and immunological phenotypes. A further reported finding was that TCR beta sequences accurately predicted the HLA-A and HLA-B alleles for most subjects in the first cohort. Some 16 rarely observed V segments, including chromosome 9 orphons, were excluded from the earlier analysis of several hundred of the donors because counts were too low. A later analysis reported that several top co-occurrence clusters appeared linked to parvovirus B19, influenza, CMV and Epstein-Barr virus. Compared with the approximately 670-donor mean, donors in an Asian-associated ancestry cluster had fewer N-insertions in productive TCRs, according to a later genetic analysis. The classifier was reported to diagnose cytomegalovirus status with high specificity and sensitivity in both the original and validation cohorts. The study gave a list of under 200 TCR beta chains associated with cytomegalovirus. Compared with equally common non-associated chains, HLA-associated TCR beta chains in a later analysis were more clonally expanded and had lower generation probabilities. Assigning TCR associations to individual alleles was difficult when HLA alleles, especially DR and DQ, strongly co-occurred. In an earlier analysis of 587 of the donors, most TCR beta V segments appeared in productive rearrangements about 90% or about 30% of the time, broadly matching IMGT annotations. Linkage disequilibrium might explain the correlated functional status among segregating V segments, but an unknown experimental factor could not be ruled out. Most TCR sequences were observed very rarely across donors, whereas some public TCRs were present in many individuals. According to a later analysis, TCR association rates differed among HLA loci, with DRB1 alleles showing the most associated TCRs and HLA-C alleles showing the fewest. Three of the identified cytomegalovirus-associated TCR beta chains were confirmed in vitro to be specific for cytomegalovirus antigens. A later analysis found that most CMV-associated TCR beta chains appeared HLA-restricted, with HLA associations seemingly driven largely by CMV exposure.

The germline V gene supplies CDR1 SGHAT and CDR2 FQNNGV. At the junction V is shortened by 3 bases and J by 3 bases; bases outside the gene matches: 3. The cysteine opens and the phenylalanine closes a CDR3 of 14 amino acids. The sequence is cut down to CDR3 DNA, 42 bases in frame from base 1. Library generation was performed with the immunoSEQ multiplex PCR assay. For the multiplex PCR, a mixture combining 60 forward primers for TCR Vbeta segments and 13 reverse primers for TCR Jbeta segments was used. Amplification of the CDR3 region of rearranged TCR beta genes was performed with a multiplex PCR assay on genomic DNA. Amplified TCR beta libraries were sequenced as 87-base-pair reads on the Illumina HiSeq System. On the study's bioinformatics: Across the roughly 700 repertoires, a later analysis counted around 80 million unique TCR beta chains, some 11 million of which were shared by at least two donors. A nearest-neighbor algorithm error-corrected the raw reads and collapsed the reads into unique sequences, merging closely related sequences to remove PCR and sequencing errors. Alignment of CDR3 sequences to IMGT reference sequences was used to assign V, D and J gene segments. For a sequence to be retained, at least a six-nucleotide match to both a V gene segment and a J gene segment was required. A rearrangement was called productive if the CDR3 had no stop codons and remained in frame with V and J, and every other rearrangement was called non-productive. Following IMGT convention, CDR3 was defined as the stretch from the second conserved V-encoded cysteine to the conserved J-encoded phenylalanine. The earlier analysis of 550 to 650 of the donors excluded any sequence lacking an unambiguous match to a single V gene segment. In an earlier analysis of several hundred of the donors, V segments were called functional above 56.7% productive rearrangements and were called segregating when the between-donor standard deviation exceeded 5%. A statistical classification framework was developed to diagnose cytomegalovirus status using the catalog of TCR beta chain sequences. A later analysis assigned V and J genes by comparing TCR nucleotide sequences with IMGT/GENE-DB human TR gene sequences. Using the TCRdist pipeline, a later analysis assigned CDR3 sequences along with most-parsimonious VDJ recombination scenarios. In a later analysis, every TCR beta chain was defined by the combination of its CDR3 amino acid sequence and its V-gene family, and reads without a unique V-gene family were dropped. To address suspected cross-contamination and a sequencing artifact, a later analysis removed 592 highly shared, low-generation-probability nucleotide sequences. In a later analysis, a clonal expansion index was calculated for each public chain from normalized within-repertoire ranks of inferred template counts. A later analysis computed generation probabilities with a VDJ recombination model fitted to out-of-frame rearrangements, and checked the results against IGoR. Hypergeometric tests were used in a later analysis to score TCR-TCR, TCR-HLA and TCR-CMV co-occurrence, with a repertoire-size bias correction applied to the TCR pairs. In a later analysis, false discovery rates were estimated by permuting HLA or CMV assignments 20 times. In a later analysis, co-occurring TCRs were grouped using DBSCAN, with TCRdist sequence similarity added in when clustering inside HLA-allele-positive subsets. Repertoires with fewer than 30,000 or more than 120,000 public chains were left out of co-occurrence clustering, as were four to six repertoires with anomalous nucleotide sharing. TCRdb's version of the immuneACCESS table is confined to in-frame rearrangements and falls short of the full clone set. An unresolved V gene accounts for under half of the shortfall where checked; the remainder is of unknown origin. The DNA gave D and trimming, while V, J and clone size come from that table. The sample table lists about 160,000 clones, around 80% of them with a count of one. Of the sample, approximately 4.8% is held by the ten largest clones.

The cohort comprised 550 to 700 healthy bone marrow donors. Cohort members were all nominally healthy when sampled, although unrecorded immune exposures were likely present. The donor was CMV seronegative and was included in the group of 352 seronegative cohort members. Each donor provided a peripheral blood sample, and peripheral blood mononuclear cells were used for TCR beta sequencing. The Qiagen DNeasy Blood Extraction Kit was used to extract genomic DNA from the blood cell samples. Here the chain combines TRBV11-2 and TRBJ2-7, and 9 bases in between align with TRBD2. This TCR was sampled from a man aged 25 to 45 in good health and CMV-seronegative. What was sequenced was PBMCs. The CDR3 region reads CASSLGLAGYEQYF. The nucleotide sequence is given as TGTGCCAGCAGCTTGGGACTAGCTGGCTACGAGCAGTACTTC.